This T cell receptor (beta chain) was captured in a study of T cells in Graves' hyperthyroidism and ophthalmopathy. Study-wide findings and caveats: Among thyroid clonotypes expanded above 0.001, most also appeared in blood.

As to this clonotype: As yet, its antigen is unknown.

The CDR3 regions of TCR beta were amplified from RNA transcripts. Researchers ran a first-round RT-PCR on the TCR CDR3 using the HTBI primer set. TCRdb itself ran the multiplex PCR reads through MiXCR, one entry per CDR3 protein. Altogether 400,000 to 450,000 distinct CDR3 sequences are present, 14% to 15% being singletons, with the ten largest covering under 15%. Trimming cost V 2 bases and J 7 bases, with 8 bases left between them. This CDR3 comprises 12 residues. Germline V gene data show CDR1 as MNHNY and CDR2 as SVGAGI (reference sequence). Ophthalmopathy patients had Clinical Activity Score at least 3, NOSPECS grade at least 4, duration under 3 months. The authors obtained PBMCs from 7.5 to 10 ml of fresh peripheral blood.

Sequenced sample: blood. V gene TRBV6-6 combines with J gene TRBJ1-2, with D unresolved. The receptor was derived from a man between 18 and 29 years old with Graves' ophthalmopathy. CDR3 sequence reads: CASSYGSAGYTF. As DNA, the CDR3 is TGTGCCAGCAGTTACGGTTCGGCTGGCTACACCTTC.